A single T cell receptor beta chain is shown here with its context. The antigen is not known. Here immunoSEQ multiplex PCR was the method, and the copy in TCRdb shows in-frame clones only, minus some. Of about 75,000 clones in the sample, around four fifths were seen once. The germline V gene has CDR1 SGHRS and CDR2 YFSETQ. There are 16 residues in the CDR3. Trimming removed 0 bases from V and 0 bases from J, with 12 bases in between. The data derive from a study of cytomegalovirus exposure and HLA in healthy donors. Study-level points and caveats: Per published reports, the classifier diagnosed cytomegalovirus status with high specificity and sensitivity.

The rearrangement uses TRBV5-1 and TRBJ1-1; D might be TRBD1 (6 bases). This sequence was found in a man aged 25-40 years in good health and CMV-seronegative. The sample comprised PBMCs. CDR3 sequence reads: CASSLEQGRMNTEAFF. CDR3 coding DNA: TGCGCCAGCAGCTTGGAACAGGGCCGAATGAACACTGAAGCTTTCTTT.